Included here is one TCR beta chain sequence, with context. Its antigen remains unknown. Trimming pared 4 bases from V and 3 bases from J, leaving 16 bases between. The CDR3 runs 15 residues. CDR1 is SGDLS and CDR2 is YYNGEE in the germline V gene. Researchers partitioned CD4+ cells into CD45RA+ naive and CD45RA-negative memory subsets. This sample stems from a study of shared clonotypes between healthy human individuals. About the research overall: Aged 18 to 49, the donors were two women and three men.

Study-wide findings and caveats: Limitation of the genetic and exposure-history diversity represented came from the few donors. When compared with the clonotypes that were shared by all four sorted-subset donors, the non-shared clonotypes turned out to have lower generation probabilities.

TCRdb's copy holds only in-frame clones and misses some; the assay was immunoSEQ multiplex PCR. The repertoire holds 2 million to 2.5 million clones, with 85% to 95% as singletons. The sequence was obtained from a man aged 18 to 35 in good health. Some clones in this sample may be carry-over from other donors' samples. The specimen was naive CD4+ T cells from PBMCs. This sample's subset: CD45RA+ positively selected. The V gene is TRBV9, the J gene TRBJ2-5, with D perhaps matching TRBD2 (6 bases). Written as DNA, the CDR3 is TGTGCCAGCAGCTGGGACGCCAGGAGGGAAGAGACCCAGTACTTC. Translation: CASSWDARREETQYF.